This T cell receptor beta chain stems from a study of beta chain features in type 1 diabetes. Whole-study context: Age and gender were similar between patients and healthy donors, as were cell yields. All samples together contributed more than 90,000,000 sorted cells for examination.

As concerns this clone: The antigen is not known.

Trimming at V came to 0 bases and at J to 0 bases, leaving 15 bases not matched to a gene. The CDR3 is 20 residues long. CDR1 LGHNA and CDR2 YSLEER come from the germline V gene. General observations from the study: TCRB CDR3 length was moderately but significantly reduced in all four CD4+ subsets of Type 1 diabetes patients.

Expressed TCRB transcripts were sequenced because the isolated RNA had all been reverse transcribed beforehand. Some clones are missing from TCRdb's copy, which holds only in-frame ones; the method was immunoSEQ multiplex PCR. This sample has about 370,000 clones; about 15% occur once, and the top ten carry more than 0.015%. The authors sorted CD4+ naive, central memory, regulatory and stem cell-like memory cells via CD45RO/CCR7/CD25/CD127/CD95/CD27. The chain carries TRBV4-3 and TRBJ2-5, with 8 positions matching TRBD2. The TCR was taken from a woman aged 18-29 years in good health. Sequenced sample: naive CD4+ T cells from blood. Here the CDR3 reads CASSQESGLAAAAHQETQYF. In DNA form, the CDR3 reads TGCGCCAGCAGCCAAGAGTCCGGACTAGCAGCGGCGGCTCACCAAGAGACCCAGTACTTC.